The T cell receptor beta chain under discussion was sequenced for a study of shared clonotypes between healthy human individuals. Germline trimming cut 10 bases from V and 4 bases from J; bases unmatched to any gene: 11. There are 16 residues in the CDR3. Germline V gene sequence: CDR1 ENHRY, CDR2 SYGVKD. The protocol was immunoSEQ multiplex PCR, while the TCRdb copy is restricted to in-frame clones and leaves out a portion. The profile covers about 510,000 clones, with 60% to 80% appearing a single time and around 12% taken by the ten largest. The chain employs TRBV10-3 and TRBJ2-3, with 13 bases fitting TRBD2. This TCR was sampled from a woman aged 35 to 49 in good health. Some clones in this sample may be carry-over from other donors' samples. The sequenced sample was PBMCs. CDR3 DNA: TGTGCCACCCTTACTAGCGGGAGGGCCGGGGCAGATACGCAGTATTTT. Residues: CATLTSGRAGADTQYF.